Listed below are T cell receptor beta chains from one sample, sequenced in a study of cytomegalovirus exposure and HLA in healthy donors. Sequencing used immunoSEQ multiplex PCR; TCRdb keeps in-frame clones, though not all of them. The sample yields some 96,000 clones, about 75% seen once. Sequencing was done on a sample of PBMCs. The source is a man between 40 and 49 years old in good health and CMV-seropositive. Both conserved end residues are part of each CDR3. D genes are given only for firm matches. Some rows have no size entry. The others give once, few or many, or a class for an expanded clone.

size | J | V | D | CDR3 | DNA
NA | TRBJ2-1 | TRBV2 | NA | CASSEQGIYNEQFF | TGTGCCAGCAGTGAACAGGGGATTTACAATGAGCAGTTCTTC
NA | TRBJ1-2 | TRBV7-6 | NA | CASSLSDSYGYTF | TGTGCCAGCAGCTTATCGGACAGTTATGGCTACACCTTC
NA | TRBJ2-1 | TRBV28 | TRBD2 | CASSPNSGIDGGNEQFF | TGTGCCAGCAGTCCAAATAGCGGGATCGACGGGGGAAATGAGCAGTTCTTC
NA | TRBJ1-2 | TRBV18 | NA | CASSPGKSEAYGYTF | TGTGCCAGCTCACCAGGAAAGAGCGAAGCTTATGGCTACACCTTC
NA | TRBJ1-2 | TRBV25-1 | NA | CASSELGRGYTF | TGTGCCAGCAGCGAACTTGGGCGAGGCTACACCTTC
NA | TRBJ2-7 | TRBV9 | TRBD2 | CASSPRGTSGRYEQYF | TGTGCCAGCAGCCCCCGGGGGACTAGCGGGAGGTACGAGCAGTACTTC
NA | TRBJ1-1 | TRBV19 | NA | CASTPWRGGEAFF | TGTGCCAGTACCCCCTGGAGGGGCGGTGAAGCTTTCTTT
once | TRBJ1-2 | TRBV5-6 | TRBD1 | CASSLRDHRGGYTF | TGTGCCAGCAGCCTCCGGGATCACAGGGGGGGCTACACCTTC
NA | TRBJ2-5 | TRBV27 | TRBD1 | CASRMGQGWAIEYF | TGTGCCAGCAGAATGGGACAGGGTTGGGCGATAGAGTACTTC
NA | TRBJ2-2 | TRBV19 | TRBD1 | CASSLTGIITGELFF | TGTGCCAGTAGTTTGACAGGGATAATCACCGGGGAGCTGTTTTTT
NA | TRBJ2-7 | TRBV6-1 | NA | CASSEFQGTYEQYF | TGTGCCAGCAGTGAATTCCAGGGGACCTACGAGCAGTACTTC
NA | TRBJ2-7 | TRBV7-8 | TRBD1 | CASSSRDSSTYEQYF | TGTGCCAGCAGCTCTCGGGACAGTTCTACCTACGAGCAGTACTTC
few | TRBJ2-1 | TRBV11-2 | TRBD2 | CASSLLAGTRVYNEQFF | TGTGCCAGCAGCCTACTCGCAGGGACTAGAGTCTACAATGAGCAGTTCTTC
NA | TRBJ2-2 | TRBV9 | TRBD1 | CASSVSPGQGESGELFF | TGTGCCAGCAGCGTATCCCCGGGACAGGGGGAATCCGGGGAGCTGTTTTTT
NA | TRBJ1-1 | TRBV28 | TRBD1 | CASSSRTGNTEAFF | TGTGCCAGCAGTTCCAGGACAGGGAACACTGAAGCTTTCTTT
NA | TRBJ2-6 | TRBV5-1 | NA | CASSLQGTGANVLTF | TGCGCCAGCAGCTTACAGGGTACGGGGGCCAACGTCCTGACTTTC
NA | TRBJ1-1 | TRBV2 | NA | CASSSELMNTEAFF | TGTGCCAGCAGCAGCGAGTTAATGAACACTGAAGCTTTCTTT
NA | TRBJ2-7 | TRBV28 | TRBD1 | CASTRTGGSYEQYF | TGTGCCAGCACTCGGACAGGTGGCTCCTACGAGCAGTACTTC
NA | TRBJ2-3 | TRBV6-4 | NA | CASSVSRGKTDTQYF | TGTGCCAGCAGTGTTTCCAGGGGTAAAACCGATACGCAGTATTTT
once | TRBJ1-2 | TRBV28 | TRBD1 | CASSWTGGGYGYTF | TGTGCCAGCAGTTGGACAGGGGGAGGCTATGGCTACACCTTC
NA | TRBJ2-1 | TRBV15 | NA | CATSRAPAGLGEQFF | TGTGCCACCAGCAGAGCCCCCGCGGGGTTGGGTGAGCAGTTCTTC
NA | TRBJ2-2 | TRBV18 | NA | CASSPGGGTGELFF | TGTGCCAGCTCACCAGGGGGCGGCACCGGGGAGCTGTTTTTT
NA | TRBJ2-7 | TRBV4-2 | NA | CASSQAQGLDYEQYF | TGTGCCAGCAGCCAAGCCCAGGGCCTGGACTACGAGCAGTACTTC
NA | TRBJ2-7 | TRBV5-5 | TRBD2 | CASSSTSGIGEQYF | TGTGCCAGCAGCTCGACTAGCGGGATAGGAGAGCAGTACTTC
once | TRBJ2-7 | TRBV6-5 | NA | CASSASVQNEQYF | TGTGCCAGCAGTGCCTCGGTCCAAAACGAGCAGTACTTC
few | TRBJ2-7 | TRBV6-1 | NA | CASSAEQGVGEQYF | TGTGCCAGCAGTGCCGAACAGGGTGTGGGCGAGCAGTACTTC
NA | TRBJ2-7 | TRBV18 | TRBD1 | CASSDRGPDDYEQYF | TGTGCCAGCTCAGACAGGGGCCCCGATGATTACGAGCAGTACTTC
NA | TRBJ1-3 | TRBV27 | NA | CASSSSGVVPTIYF | TGTGCCAGCAGTTCGTCAGGGGTAGTGCCAACCATATATTTT
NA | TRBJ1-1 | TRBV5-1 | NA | CASSLDMGSGTEAFF | TGCGCCAGCAGCTTGGACATGGGCAGCGGCACTGAAGCTTTCTTT
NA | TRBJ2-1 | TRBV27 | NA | CASSLRSSYNEQFF | TGTGCCAGCAGTTTACGGAGCTCCTACAATGAGCAGTTCTTC
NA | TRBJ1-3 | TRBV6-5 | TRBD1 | CASRSGTASGNTIYF | TGTGCCAGCAGATCCGGGACAGCCTCTGGAAACACCATATATTTT
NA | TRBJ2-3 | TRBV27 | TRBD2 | CASSLAGGRDTQYF | TGTGCCAGCAGTCTCGCGGGAGGGAGGGATACGCAGTATTTT
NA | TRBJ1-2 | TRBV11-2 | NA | CASSRGQGTNGYTF | TGTGCCAGCAGCAGAGGGCAGGGGACGAATGGCTACACCTTC
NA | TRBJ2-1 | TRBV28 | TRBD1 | CASLGQGSYNEQFF | TGTGCCAGCCTTGGACAGGGATCCTACAATGAGCAGTTCTTC
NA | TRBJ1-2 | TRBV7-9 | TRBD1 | CASSFGTGGRGYTF | TGTGCCAGCAGCTTTGGGACAGGGGGCAGAGGCTACACCTTC
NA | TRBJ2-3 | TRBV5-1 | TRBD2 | CATRGVTTDTQYF | TGCGCCACCCGGGGGGTGACCACAGATACGCAGTATTTT
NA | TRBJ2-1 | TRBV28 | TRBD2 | CASSFPGLAGLHSYNEQFF | TGTGCCAGCAGTTTCCCAGGACTAGCGGGCCTTCACTCCTACAATGAGCAGTTCTTC
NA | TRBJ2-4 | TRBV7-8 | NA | CASKKGAKNIQYF | TGTGCCAGCAAAAAGGGGGCCAAAAACATTCAGTACTTC
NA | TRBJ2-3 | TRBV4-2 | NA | CASSRGGENTDTQYF | TGTGCCAGCAGCCGAGGGGGGGAAAACACAGATACGCAGTATTTT
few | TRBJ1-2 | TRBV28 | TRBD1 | CASSFENRGYGYTF | TGTGCCAGCAGTTTTGAAAACAGGGGTTATGGCTACACCTTC
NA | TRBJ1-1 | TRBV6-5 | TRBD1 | CASSYSMQGVTEAFF | TGTGCCAGCAGTTACTCGATGCAGGGGGTCACTGAAGCTTTCTTT
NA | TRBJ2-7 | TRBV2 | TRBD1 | CASTLGQGSYEQYF | TGTGCCAGCACCCTGGGACAGGGCTCCTACGAGCAGTACTTC
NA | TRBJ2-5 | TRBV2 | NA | CASGGSQETQYF | TGTGCCAGCGGGGGGTCCCAAGAGACCCAGTACTTC
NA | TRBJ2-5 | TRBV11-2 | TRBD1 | CASSPDRLETQYF | TGTGCCAGCAGCCCGGACAGGCTAGAGACCCAGTACTTC
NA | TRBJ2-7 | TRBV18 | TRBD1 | CASSQFRDRGPDEQYF | TGTGCCAGCTCACAATTCCGGGACAGGGGGCCGGACGAGCAGTACTTC
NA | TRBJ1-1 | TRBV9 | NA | CASSVALAGEAFF | TGTGCCAGCAGCGTAGCTCTCGCAGGTGAAGCTTTCTTT